The present T cell receptor (beta chain) was sequenced within a study of blood T cell repertoires in COVID-19. The CDR3 totals 15 residues. V gave up 2 bases and J gave up 5 bases; unmatched junction bases: 6. In germline, CDR1 is SGDLS, CDR2 YYNGEE. Assay: immunoSEQ multiplex PCR; the TCRdb copy retains only in-frame clones and omits some. This table has 400,000 or so clones, 70% to 90% appearing once. The sequenced sample consisted of PBMCs or T cells enriched from blood (not recorded which). V and J are TRBV9 and TRBJ1-1; 10 nucleotides match TRBD1. This receptor was taken from a woman aged 40 to 50 with acute COVID-19. The CDR3 DNA is TGTGCCAGCAGCGTCCTGACAGGGGGCCAGACTGAAGCTTTCTTT. It codes for CASSVLTGGQTEAFF. The variable domain in full, completed from reference TRBV9 and TRBJ1-1, reads DSGVTQTPKHLITATGQRVTLRCSPRSGDLSVYWYQQSLDQGLQFLIQYYNGEERAKGNILERFSAQQFPDLHSELNLSSLELGDSALYFCASSVLTGGQTEAFFGQGTRLTVV.